One sample yielded the 24 T cell receptor beta chains listed below, sequenced in a study of graft-versus-host responses after intestinal transplantation. No cognate antigen is known for these TCRs. Libraries were prepared by immunoSEQ multiplex PCR; TCRdb keeps only in-frame clonotypes and omits some of them. The repertoire has about 85,000 clones, 85% to 95% of them found once; the top ten carry 6% to 9%. The material was unstimulated CD8+ T cells sorted from spleen or lymph node cells, obtained before transplant. Source of these receptors: a human donor who was the organ donor for an intestinal transplant.

The V and J genes are TRBV27 and TRBJ2-7; TRBD1 matches 9 bases. Germline CDR1 and CDR2: MNHEY and SMNVEV (reference sequence). CDR3 size: 16 residues. V shed 2 bases, J shed 1 base, and the junction held 6 bases outside the gene matches. CDR3 DNA sequence: TGTGCCAGCAGTTTAAGTGGGACAGGGCTATCCTACGAGCAGTACTTC. Its translation is CASSLSGTGLSYEQYF.

Here the CDR3 DNA reads TGCAGCGTTGAAGATCTTACCGACGAGCAGTACTTC. It is translated as CSVEDLTDEQYF. The V call is TRBV29-1, the J call TRBJ2-7; D is ambiguous. The CDR3 has 12 amino acids. V was cut by 0 bases and J by 5 bases, with 8 bases left in between. CDR1 SQVTM and CDR2 ANQGSEA come from the germline V gene.

The V and J genes are TRBV10-1 and TRBJ2-1, with TRBD2 matching 9 bases. The CDR3 is made up of 16 amino acids. Germline assignment: CDR1 WNHNN and CDR2 SYGVQD (reference sequence). The V gene end was trimmed by 6 bases and the J gene end by 9 bases; junction bases not matched to a gene: 15. CDR3 bases: TGCGCCAGCAGCGCTCTAGCGGGAACGATCGTACGTGAGCAGTTCTTC. Its protein is CASSALAGTIVREQFF.

This chain links TRBV9 with TRBJ1-2; D remains unclear. The germline V and J ends were trimmed by 4 bases and 1 base, with 17 bases remaining between them. The CDR3 loop spans 16 amino acids. In germline, CDR1 is SGDLS, CDR2 YYNGEE. The CDR3 DNA follows: TGTGCCAGCAGCCTGACATTGACGGGAAATAACTATGGCTACACCTTC. The encoded protein is CASSLTLTGNNYGYTF. The whole variable domain, remainder taken from reference TRBV9 and TRBJ1-2, is DSGVTQTPKHLITATGQRVTLRCSPRSGDLSVYWYQQSLDQGLQFLIQYYNGEERAKGNILERFSAQQFPDLHSELNLSSLELGDSALYFCASSLTLTGNNYGYTFGSGTRLTVV.

The rearrangement links TRBV13 to TRBJ2-7, with 7 nucleotides matching TRBD1. The CDR3 contains 15 residues. The trim removed 2 bases at V and 5 bases at J, leaving 9 bases unmatched. Germline CDR1 and CDR2: PRHDT and FYEKMQ (reference sequence). The DNA for the CDR3 is TGTGCCAGCAGCTTACGAGACAGGGTAGTAGACGAGCAGTACTTC. Residues: CASSLRDRVVDEQYF. The full variable domain, completed using reference TRBV13 and TRBJ2-7, is AAGVIQSPRHLIKEKRETATLKCYPIPRHDTVYWYQQGPGQDPQFLISFYEKMQSDKGSIPDRFSAQQFSDYHSELNMSSLELGDSALYFCASSLRDRVVDEQYFGPGTRLTVT.

The V gene is TRBV5-1, the J gene TRBJ2-5; D is possibly TRBD1 (6 bases). Germline V CDR1 and CDR2: SGHRS, YFSETQ. The CDR3 contains 14 residues. V was clipped by 4 bases and J by 1 base, with 11 bases between them. As DNA, the CDR3 is TGCGCCAGCAGCCCCGGACAGACCCAAGAGACCCAGTACTTC. This sequence encodes CASSPGQTQETQYF.

The chain uses TRBV28 and TRBJ2-3; 14 nucleotides match TRBD2. The CDR3 spans 15 residues. V shed 5 bases, J shed 6 bases, and the junction held 4 bases outside the gene matches. Germline V gene data show CDR1 as MDHEN and CDR2 as SYDVKM. CDR3 DNA: TGTGCCAGCAGTGGGGGACTAGCGGGAGATGATACGCAGTATTTT. Amino acids: CASSGGLAGDDTQYF.

This clone has only one observation. V gene TRBV5-1 combines with J gene TRBJ1-5; the match to TRBD1 covers 7 bases. This CDR3 contains 13 residues. J was trimmed by 7 bases and V by 10 bases; bases with no gene match: 11. Germline V lookup: CDR1 SGHRS, CDR2 YFSETQ. The DNA of the CDR3 is TGCGCCCGCGAACAGGGGTTCGACCAGCCCCAGCATTTT. It specifies CAREQGFDQPQHF. Combining the CDR3 with reference TRBV5-1 and TRBJ1-5 gives the whole variable domain KAGVTQTPRYLIKTRGQQVTLSCSPISGHRSVSWYQQTPGQGLQFLFEYFSETQRNKGNFPGRFSGRQFSNSRSEMNVSTLELGDSALYLCAREQGFDQPQHFGDGTRLSIL.

The J gene is TRBJ2-1, the V gene TRBV7-9; D unresolved. The length of the CDR3 is 14 residues. V was pared by 8 bases and J by 9 bases, with 20 bases between. Germline V gene lookup returns CDR1 SEHNR and CDR2 FQNEAQ (reference sequence). CDR3 protein: CASSLVLQPVEQFF. The CDR3, as DNA: TGTGCCAGCTCACTGGTCCTCCAACCTGTTGAGCAGTTCTTC.

This chain uses TRBV19 with TRBJ1-1; D is unclear. The V end was cut by 1 base, the J end by 0 bases, with 9 bases between. This CDR3 spans 15 amino acids. Germline CDR1 and CDR2: LNHDA and SQIVND (reference sequence). CDR3 region: CASSIAAVMNTEAFF. In DNA, the CDR3 is TGTGCCAGTAGTATAGCGGCAGTCATGAACACTGAAGCTTTCTTT.

The chain combines TRBV5-1 with TRBJ2-1; 7 bases agree with TRBD2. J was trimmed by 8 bases and V by 2 bases; bases with no gene match: 13. The germline gives CDR1 SGHRS, CDR2 YFSETQ. The CDR3 consists of 16 residues. CDR3 DNA sequence: TGCGCCAGCAGCTTTGGCCCGCTAGCGGAGGGGTATGAGCAGTTCTTC. Amino acids: CASSFGPLAEGYEQFF.

The chain couples TRBV19 to TRBJ2-1; 7 bases fit TRBD2. Looked up from germline, CDR1 is LNHDA and CDR2 is SQIVND (reference sequence). The ends lost 4 bases at V and 6 bases at J; junction bases unmatched: 3. The CDR3 has 13 amino acids. CDR3 nucleotide sequence: TGTGCCAGTAGTAAAGGGGAGGGCAATGAGCAGTTCTTC. Translation gives CASSKGEGNEQFF.

The rearrangement uses TRBV19 and TRBJ1-2; D uncertain. The V gene lost 0 bases and the J gene lost 4 bases, with 15 bases spanning the gap. Germline V gene data show CDR1 as LNHDA and CDR2 as SQIVND (reference sequence). CDR3 length equals 16 residues. DNA for the CDR3: TGTGCCAGTAGTATAGATGGTTCAGTGGAGGTCTATGGCTACACCTTC. This sequence encodes CASSIDGSVEVYGYTF.

The chain joins TRBV7-2 to TRBJ2-1, with D perhaps being TRBD1 or TRBD2 (7 bases each). The germline CDR1 and CDR2 sequences are SGHTA and FQGNSA. This CDR3 is built from 16 residues. V lost 7 bases, J lost 7 bases, and 23 bases lay in between. This chain's CDR3 is CASNPRGGGFYNEQFF. CDR3 DNA: TGTGCCAGCAACCCGCGGGGAGGGGGCTTTTATAATGAGCAGTTCTTC.

The chain uses TRBV6-5 and TRBJ2-1; D is perhaps TRBD2 (6 bases). CDR3 length: 15 residues. Germline V CDR1 and CDR2: MNHEY, SVGAGI. Trimming removed 4 bases at V and 0 bases at J, with 10 bases between. The DNA of the CDR3 is TGTGCCAGCAGTTCAGTGGGGGGCTCCTACAATGAGCAGTTCTTC. Its translation: CASSSVGGSYNEQFF.

The rearrangement joins TRBV13 to TRBJ2-7; no clear D gene. Trimming left V 5 bases short and J 3 bases short, with 11 bases between. This CDR3 is 13 amino acids long. Germline loops: CDR1 PRHDT, CDR2 FYEKMQ (reference sequence). This CDR3 is CASSVRLHYEQYF. CDR3 DNA: TGTGCCAGCAGCGTCAGACTCCACTACGAGCAGTACTTC.

V and J are TRBV27 and TRBJ1-1; D is possibly TRBD1 (5 bases). V shed 4 bases and J shed 5 bases, with 14 bases lying between them. This CDR3 has 14 amino acids. The V gene's germline CDR1 is MNHEY and CDR2 SMNVEV (reference sequence). CDR3 in amino acids: CASSSGTTGTEAFF. The CDR3 DNA follows: TGTGCCAGCAGTTCCGGGACCACGGGGACTGAAGCTTTCTTT.

The gene calls are TRBV10-1 and TRBJ2-3; the D gene is possibly TRBD2 (6 bases). The germline gives CDR1 WNHNN, CDR2 SYGVQD (reference sequence). Trimming shortened V by 3 bases and J by 6 bases, and 10 bases separated the two germline ends. CDR3 length: 13 amino acids. For the CDR3, the DNA is TGCGCCAGCAGTGATTCTAGCGTCGATACGCAGTATTTT. Its protein is CASSDSSVDTQYF.

The rearrangement links TRBV13 to TRBJ2-6, with D perhaps TRBD1 (5 bases). Trimming pared 0 bases from V and 2 bases from J, leaving 8 bases between. Germline V gene sequence: CDR1 PRHDT, CDR2 FYEKMQ (reference sequence). The CDR3 covers 16 residues. CDR3 coding DNA: TGTGCCAGCAGCTTAGGCAGGGCAGCTGGGGCCAACGTCCTGACTTTC. Its protein is CASSLGRAAGANVLTF.

This clone has more than one count but fewer than ten. The rearrangement joins TRBV19 to TRBJ2-2; 8 bases match TRBD1. The CDR3 runs 15 residues. J was trimmed by 5 bases and V by 8 bases; bases with no gene match: 10. Germline lookup yields CDR1 LNHDA and CDR2 SQIVND (reference sequence). DNA of the CDR3: TGTGCCAGTTTCCCCGACAGGGGTCATACCGGGGAGCTGTTTTTT. Amino acid sequence: CASFPDRGHTGELFF.

This chain joins TRBV2 and TRBJ2-1; D gene ambiguous. CDR1 and CDR2 (germline): SNHLY, FYNNEI. Trimming cost V 4 bases and J 4 bases, with 8 bases left between them. The CDR3 spans 13 residues. The CDR3 DNA reads TGTGCCAGCAGTGCCGCCGAATACAATGAGCAGTTCTTC. It translates to CASSAAEYNEQFF.

CDR3 DNA: TGTGCCACCATCCATCCTCAGGACAAGAAAACCACCGGGGAGCTGTTTTTT. Protein sequence: CATIHPQDKKTTGELFF. The chain links TRBV2 to TRBJ2-2; maybe TRBD1 (5 bases). Looked up from germline, CDR1 is SNHLY and CDR2 is FYNNEI. V was clipped by 10 bases and J by 4 bases, with 25 bases between them. The CDR3 contains 17 residues.

This CDR3 is CASSWSVNSNQPQHF. CDR3 nucleotides: TGTGCCAGCTCTTGGTCGGTGAATAGCAATCAGCCCCAGCATTTT. The chain is built from TRBV2 and TRBJ1-5; no clear D. This CDR3 comprises 15 residues. V was shortened by 8 bases and J by 0 bases, with 14 bases between the two germline ends. Germline values: CDR1 SNHLY, CDR2 FYNNEI.

The gene calls are TRBV18 and TRBJ2-3; 10 bases fit TRBD2. CDR1 is KGHSH and CDR2 is LQKENI in the germline V gene. CDR3 length: 16 amino acids. Trimming took 3 bases from V and 6 from J; bases not matched to a gene: 9. The CDR3 DNA sequence: TGTGCCAGCTCACCGGCTAGCGGGGGACCATTGGATACGCAGTATTTT. Translated: CASSPASGGPLDTQYF.